This T cell receptor (beta chain) was sequenced in a study of shared clonotypes between healthy human individuals. This clone was detected once. Assay used: immunoSEQ multiplex PCR; TCRdb lists only in-frame clones, some missing. The repertoire includes about 470,000 clones, more than 75% of them detected once, and approximately 13% sits in the top ten. Trimming took 2 bases from V and 2 from J, leaving 14 bases between them. CDR1 SGHRS and CDR2 YFSETQ come from the germline V gene. CDR3 size: 15 residues. The chain carries TRBV5-1 and TRBJ2-7; D might be TRBD1 or TRBD2, each matching 6 bases. The sequence came from a middle-aged woman in good health. Some clones in this sample may be carry-over from other donors' samples. The sample taken for sequencing was PBMCs. CDR3 loop: CASSLSSRGPYEQYF. CDR3 sequence (DNA): TGCGCCAGCAGCTTATCGTCTCGGGGGCCCTACGAGCAGTACTTC.